The T cell receptor beta chain under discussion was sequenced for a study of PD-L1 blockade in urothelial cancer. Study results and caveats: Better survival was predicted by below-median pretreatment blood TCR clonality.

A total of 1 to 8 samples per patient were collected pretreatment and on-treatment. Synthetic TCR analog templates were added to each PCR reaction. Clones were sequenced by immunoSEQ multiplex PCR, and TCRdb holds only the in-frame ones, with some missing. The table includes 45,000 to 50,000 clones, approximately 90% detected once. V lost 2 bases and J lost 0; bases outside the gene matches: 10. The CDR3 is made up of 17 amino acids. The germline V gene encodes CDR1 SEHNR and CDR2 FQNEAQ (reference sequence). As regards this clone: Its antigen remains unknown.

This clonotype originated in an elderly man with urothelial cancer. The chain couples TRBV7-9 to TRBJ2-7; 7 bases are shared with TRBD1. The sample was PBMCs, taken around atezolizumab (anti-PD-L1) treatment. The CDR3 DNA reads as TGTGCCAGCAGCTTAACCTCCGGGACAGCTTTCTCCTACGAGCAGTACTTC. Translation: CASSLTSGTAFSYEQYF.